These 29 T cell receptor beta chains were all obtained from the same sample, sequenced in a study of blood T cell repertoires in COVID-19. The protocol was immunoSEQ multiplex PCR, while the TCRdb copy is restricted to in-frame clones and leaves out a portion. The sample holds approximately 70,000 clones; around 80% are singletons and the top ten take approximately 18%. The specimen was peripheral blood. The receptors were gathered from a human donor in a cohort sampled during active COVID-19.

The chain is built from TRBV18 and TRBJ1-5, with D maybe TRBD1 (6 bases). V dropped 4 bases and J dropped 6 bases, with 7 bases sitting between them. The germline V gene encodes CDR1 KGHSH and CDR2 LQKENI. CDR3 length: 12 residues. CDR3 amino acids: CASSLRGQPQHF. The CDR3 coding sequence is TGTGCCAGCTCACTCAGGGGTCAGCCCCAGCATTTT.

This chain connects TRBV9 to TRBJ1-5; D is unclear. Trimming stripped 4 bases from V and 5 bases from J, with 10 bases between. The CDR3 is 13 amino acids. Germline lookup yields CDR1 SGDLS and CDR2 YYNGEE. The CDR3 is CASSLTVDQPQHF. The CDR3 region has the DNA TGTGCCAGCAGCCTAACAGTAGATCAGCCCCAGCATTTT.

In DNA, the CDR3 is TGTGCCAGCAGCTCGGGACTAGGGGGGGGATACAATGAGCAGTTCTTC. This translates into CASSSGLGGGYNEQFF. The V call is TRBV4-2, the J call TRBJ2-1; 8 bases map to TRBD2. Germline V gene data show CDR1 as LGHNA and CDR2 as YNFKEQ. The CDR3 spans 16 residues. V lost 5 bases and J lost 4; bases outside the gene matches: 10.

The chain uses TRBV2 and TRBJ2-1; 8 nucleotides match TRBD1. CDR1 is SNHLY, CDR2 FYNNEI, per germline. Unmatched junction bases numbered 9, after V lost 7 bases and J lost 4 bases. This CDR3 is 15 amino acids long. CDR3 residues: CASMEDRVGYNEQFF. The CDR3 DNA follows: TGTGCCAGCATGGAGGACAGGGTGGGGTACAATGAGCAGTTCTTC. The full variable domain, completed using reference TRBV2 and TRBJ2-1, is EPEVTQTPSHQVTQMGQEVILRCVPISNHLYFYWYRQILGQKVEFLVSFYNNEISEKSEIFDDQFSVERPDGSNFTLKIRSTKLEDSAMYFCASMEDRVGYNEQFFGPGTRLTVL.

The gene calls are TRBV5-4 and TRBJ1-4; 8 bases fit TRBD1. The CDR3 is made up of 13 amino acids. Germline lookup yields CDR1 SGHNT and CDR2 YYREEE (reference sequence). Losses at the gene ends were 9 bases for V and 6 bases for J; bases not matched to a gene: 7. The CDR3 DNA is TGTGCCATGGACAGGGACGCAGATGAAAAACTGTTTTTT. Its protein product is CAMDRDADEKLFF.

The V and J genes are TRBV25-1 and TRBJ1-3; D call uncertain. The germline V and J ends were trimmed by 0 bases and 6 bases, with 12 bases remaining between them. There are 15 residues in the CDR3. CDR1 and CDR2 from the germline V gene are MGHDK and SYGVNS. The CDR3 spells CASSEYPRDENTIYF. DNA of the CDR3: TGTGCCAGCAGTGAATACCCCCGGGATGAAAACACCATATATTTT. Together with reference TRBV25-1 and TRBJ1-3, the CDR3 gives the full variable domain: EADIYQTPRYLVIGTGKKITLECSQTMGHDKMYWYQQDPGMELHLIHYSYGVNSTEKGDLSSESTVSRIRTEHFPLTLESARPSHTSQYLCASSEYPRDENTIYFGEGSWLTVV.

DNA of the CDR3: TGTGCCTGGAAGGGGGCGAGGAATTCACCCCTCCACTTT. It is translated as CAWKGARNSPLHF. The chain has TRBV30 and TRBJ1-6; 7 nucleotides line up with TRBD1. The V segment lost 4 bases and the J segment 7 bases; nucleotides outside the gene matches: 4. The CDR3 has 13 residues. CDR1 and CDR2 from the germline V gene are GTSNPN and SVGIG (reference sequence).

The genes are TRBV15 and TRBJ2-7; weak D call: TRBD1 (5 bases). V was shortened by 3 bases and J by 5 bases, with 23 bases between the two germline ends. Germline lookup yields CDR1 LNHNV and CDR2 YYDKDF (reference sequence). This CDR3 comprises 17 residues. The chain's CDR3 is CATSRGWGADNTNEQYF. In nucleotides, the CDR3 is TGTGCCACCAGCAGGGGTTGGGGCGCGGACAATACTAACGAGCAGTACTTC.

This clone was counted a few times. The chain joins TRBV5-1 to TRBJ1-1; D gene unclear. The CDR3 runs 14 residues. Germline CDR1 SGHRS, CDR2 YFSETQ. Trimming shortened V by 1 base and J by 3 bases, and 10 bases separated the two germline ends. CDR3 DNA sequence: TGCGCCAGCAGCTTGACGGGAAGGGACACTGAAGCTTTCTTT. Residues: CASSLTGRDTEAFF.

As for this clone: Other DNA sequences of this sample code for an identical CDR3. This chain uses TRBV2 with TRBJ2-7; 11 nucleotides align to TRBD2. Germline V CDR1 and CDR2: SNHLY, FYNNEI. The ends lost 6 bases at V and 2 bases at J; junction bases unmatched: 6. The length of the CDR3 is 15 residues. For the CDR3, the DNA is TGTGCCAGCAGCGACCTAGCGGGGGGTACCTACGAGCAGTACTTC. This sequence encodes CASSDLAGGTYEQYF.

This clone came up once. The CDR3 DNA follows: TGTGCCAGCTCACCAGGACGGTCCGGGGCAGATACGCAGTATTTT. This codes for CASSPGRSGADTQYF. The chain employs TRBV18 and TRBJ2-3; tentative D call: TRBD2 (5 bases). V was cut by 2 bases and J by 4 bases, with 13 bases left in between. Germline CDR1 is KGHSH and CDR2 is LQKENI. This CDR3 is built from 15 residues.

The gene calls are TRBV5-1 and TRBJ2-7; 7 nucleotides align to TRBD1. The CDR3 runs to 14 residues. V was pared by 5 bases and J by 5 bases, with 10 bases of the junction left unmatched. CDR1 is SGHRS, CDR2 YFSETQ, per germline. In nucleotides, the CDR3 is TGCGCCAGCAGAGCCGGGACAGTTTTACACGAGCAGTACTTC. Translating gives CASRAGTVLHEQYF. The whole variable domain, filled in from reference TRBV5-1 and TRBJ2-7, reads KAGVTQTPRYLIKTRGQQVTLSCSPISGHRSVSWYQQTPGQGLQFLFEYFSETQRNKGNFPGRFSGRQFSNSRSEMNVSTLELGDSALYLCASRAGTVLHEQYFGPGTRLTVT.

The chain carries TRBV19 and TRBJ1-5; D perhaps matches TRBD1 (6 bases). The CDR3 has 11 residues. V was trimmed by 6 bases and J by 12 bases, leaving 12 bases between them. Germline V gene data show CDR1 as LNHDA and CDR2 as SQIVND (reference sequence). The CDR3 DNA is TGTGCCAGTAGGGGGGGGGCCTACCAGCATTTT. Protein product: CASRGGAYQHF.

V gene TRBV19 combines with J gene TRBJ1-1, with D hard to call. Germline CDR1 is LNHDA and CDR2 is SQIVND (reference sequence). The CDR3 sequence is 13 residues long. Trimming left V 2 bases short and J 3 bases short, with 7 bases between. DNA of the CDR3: TGTGCCAGTAGTATAATCCAGGACACTGAAGCTTTCTTT. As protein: CASSIIQDTEAFF.

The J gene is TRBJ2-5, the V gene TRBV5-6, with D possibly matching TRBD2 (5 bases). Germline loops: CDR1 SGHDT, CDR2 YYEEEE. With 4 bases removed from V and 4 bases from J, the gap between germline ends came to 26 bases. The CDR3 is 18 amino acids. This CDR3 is CASSHLLGSHPVRETQYF. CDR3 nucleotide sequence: TGTGCCAGCAGCCACCTACTAGGATCACACCCCGTCCGAGAGACCCAGTACTTC.

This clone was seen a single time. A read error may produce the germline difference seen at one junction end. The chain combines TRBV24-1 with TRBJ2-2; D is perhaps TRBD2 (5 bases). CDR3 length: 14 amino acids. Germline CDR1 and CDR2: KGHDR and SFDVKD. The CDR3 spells CATSDLLKNRGAVF. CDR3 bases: TGTGCCACCAGTGATTTGTTGAAAAACCGGGGAGCTGTTTTT.

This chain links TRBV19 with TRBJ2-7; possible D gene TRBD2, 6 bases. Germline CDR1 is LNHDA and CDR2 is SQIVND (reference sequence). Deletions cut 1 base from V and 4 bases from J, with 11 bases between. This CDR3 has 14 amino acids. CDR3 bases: TGTGCCAGTAGTATAGGACTAGAGGGGTACGAGCAGTACTTC. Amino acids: CASSIGLEGYEQYF.

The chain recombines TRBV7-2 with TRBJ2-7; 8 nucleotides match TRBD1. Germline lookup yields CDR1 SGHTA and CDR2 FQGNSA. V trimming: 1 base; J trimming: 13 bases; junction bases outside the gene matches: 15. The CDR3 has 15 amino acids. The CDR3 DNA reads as TGTGCCAGCAGCTTAGTTGGCGACAGGGGTCTTAGTCAATACTTC. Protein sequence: CASSLVGDRGLSQYF.

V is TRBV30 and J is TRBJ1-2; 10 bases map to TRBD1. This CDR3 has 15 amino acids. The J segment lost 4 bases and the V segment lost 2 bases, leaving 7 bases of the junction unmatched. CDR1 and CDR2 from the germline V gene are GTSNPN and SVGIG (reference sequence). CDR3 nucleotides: TGTGCCTGGAGTCCCACGACAGGGGGCGGCTATGGCTACACCTTC. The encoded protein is CAWSPTTGGGYGYTF.

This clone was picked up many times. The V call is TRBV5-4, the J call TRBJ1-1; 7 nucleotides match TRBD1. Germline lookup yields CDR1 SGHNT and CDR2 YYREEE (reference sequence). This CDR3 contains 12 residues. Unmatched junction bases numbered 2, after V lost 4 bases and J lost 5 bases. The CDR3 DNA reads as TGTGCCAGCAGCCTGACAGGGACTGAAGCTTTCTTT. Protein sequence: CASSLTGTEAFF.

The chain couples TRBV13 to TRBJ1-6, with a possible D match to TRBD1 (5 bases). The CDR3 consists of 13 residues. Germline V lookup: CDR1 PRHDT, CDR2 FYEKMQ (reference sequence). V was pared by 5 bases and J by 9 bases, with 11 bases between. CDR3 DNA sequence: TGTGCCAGCAGCCCCCAGGGAACTTCACCCCTCCACTTT. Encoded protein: CASSPQGTSPLHF.

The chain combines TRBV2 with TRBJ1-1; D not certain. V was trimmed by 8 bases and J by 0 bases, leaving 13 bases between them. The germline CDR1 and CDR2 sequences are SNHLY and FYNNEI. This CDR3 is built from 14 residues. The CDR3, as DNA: TGTGCCAGCGGAGGTCCATCGATGAACACTGAAGCTTTCTTT. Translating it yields CASGGPSMNTEAFF.

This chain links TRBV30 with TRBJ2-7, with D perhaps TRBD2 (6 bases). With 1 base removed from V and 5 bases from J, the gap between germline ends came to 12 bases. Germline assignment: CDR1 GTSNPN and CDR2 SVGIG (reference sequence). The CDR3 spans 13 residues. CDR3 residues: CAWSGGGANEQYF. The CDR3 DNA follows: TGTGCCTGGAGTGGAGGCGGGGCTAACGAGCAGTACTTC.

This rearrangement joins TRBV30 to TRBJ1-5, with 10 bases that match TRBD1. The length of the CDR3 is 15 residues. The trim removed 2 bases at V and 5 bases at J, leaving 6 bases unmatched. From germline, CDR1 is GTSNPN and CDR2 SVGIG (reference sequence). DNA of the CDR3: TGTGCCTGGAGTTCGGGACAGGGGAATGATCAGCCCCAGCATTTT. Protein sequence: CAWSSGQGNDQPQHF.

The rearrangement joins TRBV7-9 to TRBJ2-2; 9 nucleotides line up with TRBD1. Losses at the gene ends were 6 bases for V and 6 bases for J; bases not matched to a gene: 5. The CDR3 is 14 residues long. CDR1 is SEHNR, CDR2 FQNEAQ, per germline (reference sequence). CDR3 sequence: CASSYTGGSGELFF. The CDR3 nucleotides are TGTGCCAGCAGTTATACAGGGGGCTCCGGGGAGCTGTTTTTT. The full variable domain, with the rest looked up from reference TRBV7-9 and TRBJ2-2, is DTGVSQNPRHKITKRGQNVTFRCDPISEHNRLYWYRQTLGQGPEFLTYFQNEAQLEKSRLLSDRFSAERPKGSFSTLEIQRTEQGDSAMYLCASSYTGGSGELFFGEGSRLTVL.

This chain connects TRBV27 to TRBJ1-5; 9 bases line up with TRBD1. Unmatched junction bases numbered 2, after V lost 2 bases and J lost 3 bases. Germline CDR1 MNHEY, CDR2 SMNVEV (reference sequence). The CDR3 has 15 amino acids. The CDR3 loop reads CASSLDRGVNQPQHF. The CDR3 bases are TGTGCCAGCAGTTTAGACAGGGGGGTCAATCAGCCCCAGCATTTT.

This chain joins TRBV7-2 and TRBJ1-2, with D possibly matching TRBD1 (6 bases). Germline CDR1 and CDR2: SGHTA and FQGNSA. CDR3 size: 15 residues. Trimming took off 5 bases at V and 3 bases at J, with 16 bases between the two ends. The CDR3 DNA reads TGTGCCAGCAGCCCCCGTCCCGGGACACACTATGGCTACACCTTC. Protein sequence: CASSPRPGTHYGYTF.

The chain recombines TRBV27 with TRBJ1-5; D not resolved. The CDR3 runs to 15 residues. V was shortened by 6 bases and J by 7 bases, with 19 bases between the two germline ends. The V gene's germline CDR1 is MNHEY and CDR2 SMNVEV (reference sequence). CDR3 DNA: TGTGCCAGCAGGTCCGGCGGCGGTTCTGGACAGCCCCAGCATTTT. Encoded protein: CASRSGGGSGQPQHF.

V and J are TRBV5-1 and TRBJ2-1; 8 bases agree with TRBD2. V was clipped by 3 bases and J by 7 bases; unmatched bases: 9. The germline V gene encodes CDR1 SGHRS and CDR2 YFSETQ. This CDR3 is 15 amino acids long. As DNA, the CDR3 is TGCGCCAGCAGCTGGGTGATTTCTAGCGGGAATGAGCAGTTCTTC. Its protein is CASSWVISSGNEQFF.